Listed below are T cell receptor beta chains from one sample, sequenced in a study of OX40 agonist ivuxolimab in advanced cancers. The table came from immunoSEQ multiplex PCR; TCRdb's copy has only in-frame clones and leaves some out. Of approximately 91,000 clones listed, 87% are singletons. The starting material was CD4+ or CD8+ T cells sorted from blood, obtained in a trial of the OX40 agonist ivuxolimab. These receptors originate from an adult with an advanced solid tumor such as melanoma, head and neck, liver or kidney cancer. CDR3s include the opening cysteine and the closing phenylalanine or tryptophan. The D gene is left open where the match is weak. Size is stated for part of the rows, as once, few or many counts, or as a class when the clone is expanded.

TRBJ2-7 . TRBV14 . TGTGCCAGCAGCCAAGTCTACGAGCAGTACTTC CASSQVYEQYF
TRBJ2-2 . TRBV6-1 . TGTGCCAGTAGACAGTGGGGGGTGAACACCGGGGAGCTGTTTTTT CASRQWGVNTGELFF
TRBJ2-1 . TRBV6-1 . TGTGCCAGCCTTTTAGTAGGGTCCCACAATGAGCAGTTCTTC CASLLVGSHNEQFF
TRBJ2-5 . TRBV7-2 . TGTGCCAGCAGCCTAGGGGACTCCCAAGAGACCCAGTACTTC CASSLGDSQETQYF
TRBJ2-1 . TRBV7-9 . TGTGCCAGCAGCGCTCGACTAGTGAGCGAGCAGTTCTTC CASSARLVSEQFF
TRBJ1-1 . TRBV5-1 . TGCGCCAGCAGCTTGTCGGCACAGGTGAACACTGAAGCTTTCTTT CASSLSAQVNTEAFF
TRBJ2-3 . TRBV9 . TGTGCCAGCAGCGTATTGGGGGCGAGCACAGATACGCAGTATTTT CASSVLGASTDTQYF
TRBJ2-3 once TRBV2 . TGTGCCAGCGGAGGGCTAGGAGATACGCAGTATTTT CASGGLGDTQYF
TRBJ1-1 . TRBV28 TRBD1 TGTGCCAGCAGTTCACCGACAGGGGGCGGGACTGAAGCTTTCTTT CASSSPTGGGTEAFF
TRBJ1-2 . TRBV9 . TGTGCCAGCAGCGTAGCTCCAGGGAACTATGGCTACACCTTC CASSVAPGNYGYTF
TRBJ2-3 once TRBV6-4 . TGTGCCAGCAGTGACTCAGTGGGGGTAGGCGGTACGCAGTATTTT CASSDSVGVGGTQYF
TRBJ1-2 . TRBV25-1 . TGTGCCAGCAGTGAGACCCACCTCGCGGCCAAGGGAGTCCATGGCTACACCTTC CASSETHLAAKGVHGYTF
TRBJ1-1 . TRBV7-2 . TGTGCCAGCAGCCCGACACAGGGTAGGAACACTGAGGCTTTCTTT CASSPTQGRNTEAFF
TRBJ2-3 . TRBV7-9 . TGTGCCAGCAGCTTAGCAGCAGATACGCAGTATTTT CASSLAADTQYF
TRBJ2-3 . TRBV7-2 . TGTGCCAGCAGGCAAGCGGTTGGGGATACGCAGTATTTT CASRQAVGDTQYF
TRBJ1-3 . TRBV25-1 . TGTGCCAGCAGTGAACCAGGATCTGGAAACACCATATATTTT CASSEPGSGNTIYF
TRBJ2-7 . TRBV7-2 . TGTGCCAGCAGCCAATATTACGAGCAGTACTTC CASSQYYEQYF
TRBJ2-7 once TRBV7-9 . TGTGCCAGCAGCTCAGGGACGCAGAGCTCCTACGAGCAGTACTTC CASSSGTQSSYEQYF
TRBJ2-2 . TRBV7-3 . TGTGCCAGCAGCTCGGCTAGAACGGCCGGGGAGCTGTTTTTT CASSSARTAGELFF
TRBJ1-2 . TRBV28 . TGTGCCAGCAGTAGGACAGATCTCGGCTACACCTTC CASSRTDLGYTF
TRBJ1-1 . TRBV11-2 . TGTGCCAGCAGCTTATATCCGAGGGTGGAAGTGGGATTAGCTTTCTTT CASSLYPRVEVGLAFF
TRBJ1-2 . TRBV18 TRBD1 TGTGCCAGCTCACCGGGGGACAGGGCCTTCTATGGCTACACCTTC CASSPGDRAFYGYTF
TRBJ1-6 . TRBV6-5 . TGTGCCAGCAGCCTTGACGCTCTCCTCCACTTT CASSLDALLHF
TRBJ2-1 . TRBV29-1 . TGCAGCGTTGGAGGGGCAGTGGGATTTTACAATGAGCAGTTCTTC CSVGGAVGFYNEQFF
TRBJ1-5 . TRBV7-9 . TGTGCCAGCAGCTTATCCATGGGGGGCCGGGATCAGCCCCAGCATTTT CASSLSMGGRDQPQHF
TRBJ2-2 . TRBV6-1 . TGTGCCAGCAGAAAGACTAGTCATGAAGCCGGGGAGCTGTTTTTT CASRKTSHEAGELFF
TRBJ2-5 few TRBV7-9 . TGTGCCAGCAGCTCACCGACGGACCAAGAGACCCAGTACTTC CASSSPTDQETQYF
TRBJ1-5 . TRBV19 . TGTGCCAGTAGTAACGACCATAGCAATCAGCCCCAGCATTTT CASSNDHSNQPQHF